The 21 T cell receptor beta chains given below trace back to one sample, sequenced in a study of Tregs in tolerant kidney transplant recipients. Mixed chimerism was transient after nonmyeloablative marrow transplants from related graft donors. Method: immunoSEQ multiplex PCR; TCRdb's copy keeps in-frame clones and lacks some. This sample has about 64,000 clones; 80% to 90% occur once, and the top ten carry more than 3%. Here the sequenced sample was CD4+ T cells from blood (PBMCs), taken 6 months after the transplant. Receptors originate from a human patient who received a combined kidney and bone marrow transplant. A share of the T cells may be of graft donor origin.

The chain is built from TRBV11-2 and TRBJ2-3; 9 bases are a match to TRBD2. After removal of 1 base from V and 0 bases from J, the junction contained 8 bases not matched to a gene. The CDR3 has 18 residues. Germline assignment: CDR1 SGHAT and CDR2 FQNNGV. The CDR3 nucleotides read TGTGCCAGCAGCTTAGGATTACAGCGGGGGGCCAGCACAGATACGCAGTATTTT. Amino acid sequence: CASSLGLQRGASTDTQYF.

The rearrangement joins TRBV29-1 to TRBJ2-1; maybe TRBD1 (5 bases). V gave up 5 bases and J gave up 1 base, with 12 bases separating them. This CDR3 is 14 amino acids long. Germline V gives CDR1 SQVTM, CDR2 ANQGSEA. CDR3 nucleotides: TGCAGCGTTCCTCTAAAGGGGTCCTACAATGAGCAGTTCTTC. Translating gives CSVPLKGSYNEQFF.

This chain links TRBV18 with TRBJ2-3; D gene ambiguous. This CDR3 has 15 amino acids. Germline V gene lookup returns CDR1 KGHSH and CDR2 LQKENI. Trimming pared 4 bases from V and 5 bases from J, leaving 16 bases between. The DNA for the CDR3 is TGTGCCAGCTCACTGACTTCCCTCGGGTTAGATACGCAGTATTTT. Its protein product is CASSLTSLGLDTQYF.

The CDR3 DNA sequence: TGCAGCGTTGTTAACCAGGGTGGCCACGAGCAGTACTTC. Its translation is CSVVNQGGHEQYF. The rearrangement links TRBV29-1 to TRBJ2-7; weak D call: TRBD1 (5 bases). The germline gives CDR1 SQVTM, CDR2 ANQGSEA. The CDR3 runs 13 residues. V shed 4 bases and J shed 5 bases, with 15 bases lying between them.

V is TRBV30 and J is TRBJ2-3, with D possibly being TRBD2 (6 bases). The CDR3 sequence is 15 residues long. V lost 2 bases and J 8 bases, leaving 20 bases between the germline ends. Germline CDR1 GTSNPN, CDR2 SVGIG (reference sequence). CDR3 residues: CAWSRASSVRSTQYF. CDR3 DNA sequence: TGTGCCTGGAGTCGTGCGTCTAGCGTGAGGAGTACGCAGTATTTT.

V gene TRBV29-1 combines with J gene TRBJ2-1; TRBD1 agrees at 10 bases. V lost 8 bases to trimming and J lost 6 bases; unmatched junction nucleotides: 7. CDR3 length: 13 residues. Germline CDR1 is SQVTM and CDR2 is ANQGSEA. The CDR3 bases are TGCAGCTTATGGACAGGGGGTATCAATGAGCAGTTCTTC. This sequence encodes CSLWTGGINEQFF.

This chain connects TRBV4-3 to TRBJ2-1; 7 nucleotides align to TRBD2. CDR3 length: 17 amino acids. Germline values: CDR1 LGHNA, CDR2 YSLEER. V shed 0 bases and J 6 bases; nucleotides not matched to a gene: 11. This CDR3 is CASSQDPLAALRNEQFF. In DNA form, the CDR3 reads TGCGCCAGCAGCCAAGATCCCCTAGCGGCCCTCCGCAATGAGCAGTTCTTC.

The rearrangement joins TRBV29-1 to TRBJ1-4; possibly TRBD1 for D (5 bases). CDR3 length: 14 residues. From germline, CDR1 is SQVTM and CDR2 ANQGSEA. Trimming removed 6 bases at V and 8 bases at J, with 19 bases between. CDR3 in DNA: TGCAGCGTAACAACCTCAGGGAGGAGGGAAAAACTGTTTTTT. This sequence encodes CSVTTSGRREKLFF. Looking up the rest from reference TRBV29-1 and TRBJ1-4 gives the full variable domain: SAVISQKPSRDICQRGTSLTIQCQVDSQVTMMFWYRQQPGQSLTLIATANQGSEATYESGFVIDKFPISRPNLTFSTLTVSNMSPEDSSIYLCSVTTSGRREKLFFGSGTQLSVL.

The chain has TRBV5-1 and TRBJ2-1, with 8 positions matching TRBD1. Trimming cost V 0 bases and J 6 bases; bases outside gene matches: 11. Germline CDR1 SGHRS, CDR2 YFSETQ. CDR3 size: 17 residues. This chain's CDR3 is CASSLGTGYPSPNEQFF. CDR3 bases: TGCGCCAGCAGCTTGGGGACAGGGTACCCCTCCCCCAATGAGCAGTTCTTC.

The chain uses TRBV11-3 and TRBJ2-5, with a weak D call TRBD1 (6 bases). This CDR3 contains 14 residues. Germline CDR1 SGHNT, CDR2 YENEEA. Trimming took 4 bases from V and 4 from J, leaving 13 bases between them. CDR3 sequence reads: CASSSSRQAETQYF. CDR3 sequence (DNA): TGTGCCAGCAGCTCATCAAGACAGGCAGAGACCCAGTACTTC.

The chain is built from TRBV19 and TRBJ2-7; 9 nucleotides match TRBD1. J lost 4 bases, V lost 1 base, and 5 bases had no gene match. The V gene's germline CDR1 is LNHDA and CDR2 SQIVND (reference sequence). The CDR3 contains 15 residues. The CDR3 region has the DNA TGTGCCAGTAGTATAGGTACAGGGGGCTGGTACGAGCAGTACTTC. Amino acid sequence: CASSIGTGGWYEQYF.

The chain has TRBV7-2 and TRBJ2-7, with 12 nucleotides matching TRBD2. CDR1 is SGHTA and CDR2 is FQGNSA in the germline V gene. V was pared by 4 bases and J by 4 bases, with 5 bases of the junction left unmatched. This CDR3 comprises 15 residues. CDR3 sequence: CASSSPSGRAYEQYF. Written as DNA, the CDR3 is TGTGCCAGCAGCTCCCCTAGCGGGAGGGCATACGAGCAGTACTTC.

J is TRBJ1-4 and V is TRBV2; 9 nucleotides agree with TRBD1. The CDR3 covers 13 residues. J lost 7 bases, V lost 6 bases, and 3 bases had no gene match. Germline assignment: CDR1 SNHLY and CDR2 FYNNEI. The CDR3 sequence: CASRSTGGEKLFF. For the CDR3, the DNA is TGTGCCAGCAGGTCGACAGGGGGTGAAAAACTGTTTTTT.

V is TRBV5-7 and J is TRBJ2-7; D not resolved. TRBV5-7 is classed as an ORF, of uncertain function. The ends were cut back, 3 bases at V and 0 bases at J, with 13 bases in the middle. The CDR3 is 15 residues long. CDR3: CASSYVRFYSYEQYF. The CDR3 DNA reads TGTGCCAGCAGCTATGTTCGATTCTACTCCTACGAGCAGTACTTC.

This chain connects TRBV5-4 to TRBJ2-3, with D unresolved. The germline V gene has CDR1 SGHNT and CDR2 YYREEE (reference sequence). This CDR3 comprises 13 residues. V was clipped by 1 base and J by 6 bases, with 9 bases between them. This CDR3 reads CASSLQHIDTQYF. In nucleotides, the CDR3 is TGTGCCAGCAGCTTGCAACATATTGATACGCAGTATTTT.

The CDR3: CASSQDRGRGGRMDTQYF. The CDR3, as DNA: TGTGCCAGCAGCCAAGATCGGGGGCGGGGGGGCCGCATGGATACGCAGTATTTT. This chain links TRBV4-2 with TRBJ2-3; 9 positions agree with TRBD2. The CDR3 has 18 amino acids. Germline-derived CDR1 and CDR2 are LGHNA and YNFKEQ. Trimming took 0 bases from V and 6 from J; bases not matched to a gene: 13.

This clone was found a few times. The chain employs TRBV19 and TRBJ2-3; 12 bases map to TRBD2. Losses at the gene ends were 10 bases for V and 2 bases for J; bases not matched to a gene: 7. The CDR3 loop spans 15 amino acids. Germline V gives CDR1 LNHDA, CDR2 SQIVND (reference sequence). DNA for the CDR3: TGTGCCACCCAACGGACTAGCGGGATCACAGATACGCAGTATTTT. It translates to CATQRTSGITDTQYF.

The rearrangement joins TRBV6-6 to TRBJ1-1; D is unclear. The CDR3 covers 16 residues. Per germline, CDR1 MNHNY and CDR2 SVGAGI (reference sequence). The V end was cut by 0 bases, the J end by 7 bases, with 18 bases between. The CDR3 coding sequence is TGTGCCAGCAGTTACTCCGCGGGGATCACAACTTTTGAAGCTTTCTTT. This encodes CASSYSAGITTFEAFF.

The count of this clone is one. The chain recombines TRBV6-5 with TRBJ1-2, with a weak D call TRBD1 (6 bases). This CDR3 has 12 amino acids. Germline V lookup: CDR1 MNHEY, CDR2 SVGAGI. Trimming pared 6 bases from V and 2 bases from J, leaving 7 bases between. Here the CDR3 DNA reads TGTGCCAGCAGGGACAGAAACTATGGCTACACCTTC. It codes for CASRDRNYGYTF.

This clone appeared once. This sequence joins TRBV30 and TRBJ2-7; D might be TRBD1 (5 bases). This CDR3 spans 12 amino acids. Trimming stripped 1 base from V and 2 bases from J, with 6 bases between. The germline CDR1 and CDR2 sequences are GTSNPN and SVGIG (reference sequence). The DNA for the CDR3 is TGTGCCTGGAGTGGGACACCCTACGAGCAGTACTTC. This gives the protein CAWSGTPYEQYF.

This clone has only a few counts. CDR3 amino acids: CASSNSEGGVHEQYF. CDR3 coding DNA: TGTGCCAGCAGCAATTCCGAAGGGGGCGTCCACGAGCAGTACTTC. V and J are TRBV21-1 and TRBJ2-7; TRBD1, the table's D call, lacks a check against the DNA. TRBV21-1 corresponds to a pseudogene. The CDR3 is 15 amino acids.